What follows are 12 T cell receptor beta chains derived from one specimen sequenced in a study of chemoradiotherapy in HPV16-positive cancers. Assay: immunoSEQ multiplex PCR; the TCRdb copy retains only in-frame clones and omits some. Here the sample spans roughly 5,300 clones, approximately 71% being singletons. The sample here was tumor tissue, taken from a patient who underwent chemoradiotherapy. The receptors here all came from a human donor with HPV-associated anogenital cancer.

V is TRBV10-3 and J is TRBJ2-5; D uncertain. The CDR3 is made up of 11 amino acids. Germline V gives CDR1 ENHRY, CDR2 SYGVKD. DNA for the CDR3: TGTGCGGGTGGCAGTCAAGAGACCCAGTACTTC. It specifies CAGGSQETQYF.

V and J are TRBV7-2 and TRBJ2-7, with a tentative D call TRBD2 (6 bases). V lost 3 bases, J lost 4 bases, and 10 bases lay in between. CDR1 and CDR2 (germline): SGHTA, FQGNSA. The CDR3 contains 13 residues. The DNA of the CDR3 is TGTGCCAGCAGCTTTAGCGGAGATTACGAGCAGTACTTC. This sequence encodes CASSFSGDYEQYF.

The CDR3 loop is CASSPGPPGPYNEQFF. The CDR3 region has the DNA TGTGCCAGCAGCCCAGGACCCCCTGGGCCCTACAATGAGCAGTTCTTC. J is TRBJ2-1 and V is TRBV11-2; D remains unclear. The CDR3 covers 16 residues. V shed 5 bases and J shed 2 bases, with 16 bases lying between them. Germline V gene lookup returns CDR1 SGHAT and CDR2 FQNNGV.

The CDR3 DNA reads as TGTGCCAGCAGCCCCAGAGGATCTAGCGGGCTCTACAATGAGCAGTTCTTC. Translation gives CASSPRGSSGLYNEQFF. The chain carries TRBV7-2 and TRBJ2-1; TRBD2 aligns across 8 bases. V lost 5 bases and J lost 3; bases outside the gene matches: 12. The CDR3 has 17 amino acids. The germline CDR1 and CDR2 sequences are SGHTA and FQGNSA. Using reference TRBV7-2 and TRBJ2-1 for the parts outside the CDR3, the full variable domain is GAGVSQSPSNKVTEKGKDVELRCDPISGHTALYWYRQSLGQGLEFLIYFQGNSAPDKSGLPSDRFSAERTGGSVSTLTIQRTQQEDSAVYLCASSPRGSSGLYNEQFFGPGTRLTVL.

This clone was found a few times. Here the CDR3 reads CASSRQLYDTEAFF. For the CDR3, the DNA is TGCGCCAGCAGTCGGCAACTATATGACACTGAAGCTTTCTTT. The J gene is TRBJ1-1, the V gene TRBV23-1; D is unresolved. TRBV23-1 is designated an ORF whose function remains uncertain. Trimming cost V 4 bases and J 3 bases, with 12 bases left between them. The CDR3 is 14 residues long.

V gene TRBV7-3 combines with J gene TRBJ2-3; weak D call: TRBD2 (5 bases). The CDR3 totals 15 residues. V was pared by 0 bases and J by 1 base, with 8 bases between. In germline, CDR1 is SGHTA, CDR2 FQGTGA. Written as DNA, the CDR3 is TGTGCCAGCAGCTTAACGAGCGGAGGCACAGATACGCAGTATTTT. Amino acid sequence: CASSLTSGGTDTQYF. Full variable domain (rest looked up from reference TRBV7-3 and TRBJ2-3): GAGVSQTPSNKVTEKGKYVELRCDPISGHTALYWYRQSLGQGPEFLIYFQGTGAADDSGLPNDRFFAVRPEGSVSTLKIQRTERGDSAVYLCASSLTSGGTDTQYFGPGTRLTVL.

This clone is labeled large. CDR3 protein: CASSFHPEGGIEQFF. CDR3 nucleotides: TGCGCCAGCAGCTTTCACCCAGAGGGCGGAATTGAGCAGTTCTTC. The V and J genes are TRBV5-1 and TRBJ2-1; perhaps TRBD2 as D (5 bases). The CDR3 extends over 15 amino acids. The germline V and J ends were trimmed by 2 bases and 9 bases, with 18 bases remaining between them. Germline V gene sequence: CDR1 SGHRS, CDR2 YFSETQ.

The table lists this clone with a few counts. The gene calls are TRBV7-6 and TRBJ2-7; no firm D call. The V gene lost 1 base and the J gene lost 3 bases, with 13 bases spanning the gap. The CDR3 runs to 15 residues. Germline assignment: CDR1 SGHVS and CDR2 FNYEAQ. The chain's CDR3 is CASSLVALKNYEQYF. CDR3 nucleotide sequence: TGTGCCAGCAGCTTAGTTGCGCTGAAGAACTACGAGCAGTACTTC.

This clone was observed a few times. V gene TRBV28 combines with J gene TRBJ2-3; 8 bases line up with TRBD1. The trim removed 7 bases at V and 3 bases at J, leaving 12 bases unmatched. CDR1 and CDR2 from the germline V gene are MDHEN and SYDVKM. CDR3 length: 16 residues. The CDR3 protein is CASTSPGQELTDTQYF. The CDR3 nucleotides are TGTGCCAGCACCTCGCCGGGACAGGAGCTTACAGATACGCAGTATTTT.

V usage is TRBV7-9 and J usage is TRBJ2-2; no definite D call. The V gene's germline CDR1 is SEHNR and CDR2 FQNEAQ (reference sequence). CDR3 size: 13 residues. V was cut by 0 bases and J by 6 bases, with 5 bases left in between. CDR3 amino acids: CASSLAGAGELFF. For the CDR3, the DNA is TGTGCCAGCAGCTTAGCTGGGGCCGGGGAGCTGTTTTTT.

This clone was observed a few times. The rearrangement uses TRBV5-4 and TRBJ2-7; TRBD1 might be the D (5 bases). Germline-derived CDR1 and CDR2 are SGHNT and YYREEE (reference sequence). V shed 6 bases and J shed 4 bases, with 17 bases lying between them. CDR3 length: 14 amino acids. As DNA, the CDR3 is TGTGCCAGCACCCATCTAGGGGCCTCTTACGAGCAGTACTTC. Its translation: CASTHLGASYEQYF.

V usage is TRBV9 and J usage is TRBJ2-5, with D possibly being TRBD2 (5 bases). The CDR3 contains 14 residues. Trimming removed 0 bases from V and 4 bases from J, with 10 bases in between. CDR1 and CDR2 from the germline V gene are SGDLS and YYNGEE. In DNA, the CDR3 is TGTGCCAGCAGCGTAGCTGTGGCGGGAGAGACCCAGTACTTC. Its protein is CASSVAVAGETQYF. Filled out from reference TRBV9 and TRBJ2-5, the complete variable domain reads DSGVTQTPKHLITATGQRVTLRCSPRSGDLSVYWYQQSLDQGLQFLIQYYNGEERAKGNILERFSAQQFPDLHSELNLSSLELGDSALYFCASSVAVAGETQYFGPGTRLLVL.